The rows below give T cell receptor beta chains drawn from one sample of a study of shared clonotypes between healthy human individuals. Profiled with immunoSEQ multiplex PCR; TCRdb holds only in-frame clones, not every one. The sample lists under 1,100,000 clones, 60% to 80% seen once, with nearly 1.5% in the top ten. Sequenced material: memory CD4+ T cells sorted from blood. All receptors come from a man younger than 35 in good health. Each CDR3 is given without its conserved first and last residue. The size entry is marked missing in some rows and otherwise reads once, few, many or a size class.

clone size	V gene	CDR3 protein
.	TRBV25-1	ATTGLADVGTQY
.	TRBV10-3	AISESSVGLVREQY
.	TRBV27	ASSPRLLSYEQY
.	TRBV6-6	ASSYRRYEQY
few	TRBV14	ASSLAGGPHNEQF
few	TRBV7-8	ASSLRGRASYNEQF
few	TRBV6-6	ASRQMNTEAF
.	TRBV2	ASNRGGLFGAEAF
.	TRBV18	ASSLQGAVGQPQH
.	TRBV7-9	ASSPPLVGSGYT
.	TRBV7-9	ASSQGPSYEQY
many	TRBV7-9	ASSPPDPMADTQY
.	TRBV28	ASRGNLNTEAF
.	TRBV5-6	ASSLQGVAYGYT
.	TRBV5-1	ASSLGSLAALYEQY
.	TRBV4-1	ASSRGEPTGELF
once	TRBV7-9	ASSQGIGYGYT
.	TRBV5-8	ASSWGINQPQH
.	TRBV18	ASSLQAEQY
.	TRBV27	ASRPSTGTSRSYEQY
.	TRBV19	ASSAFPKTETQY
.	TRBV4-1	ASSQAAGQGVPLANYGYT
.	TRBV5-4	ASSHERESSYEQY
.	TRBV5-1	ASSTGQGNLNTEAF
.	TRBV30	AWSVPSGGTDTQY
.	TRBV19	ASSTRDRGFVTEAF
once	TRBV7-9	ASSSRLAGSNTGELF
once	TRBV5-5	ASSAGWSNQPQH